This T cell receptor beta chain is drawn from a study of graft-versus-host responses after intestinal transplantation (dated by TCRdb to about 2021). As for the study more broadly: The transplants that recipients received were multivisceral, liver-intestinal, or isolated intestinal. Every recipient was given anti-thymocyte globulin induction, then maintenance tacrolimus and steroids for 2 to 3 years. Graft-versus-host and host-versus-graft alloreactive T cell clones were tracked in the graft, circulation and bone marrow after intestinal transplantation using bulk TCR-beta CDR3 sequencing. To identify alloreactive clones, pre-transplant mixed lymphocyte reaction products were sequenced and then compared with unstimulated pre-transplant donor and recipient T cells. The cohort enrolled around 23 intestinal transplant recipients including one retransplant, and a few patients lacking pretransplant specimens were excluded. Donor T cell macrochimerism was defined as a peak of at least 4% donor T cells among recipient peripheral blood mononuclear cells. Samples from three later patients were sequenced in-house on an Illumina MiSeq with MiXCR processing rather than by the commercial service. General conclusions and limits of the study: Conclusions were limited by the relatively low number and heterogeneity of intestinal transplant patients. Early after transplant, peak levels of circulating GvH clones were associated with declines in HvG clones. Patients with donor T cell macrochimerism had high GvH to HvG T cell clonal ratios in their allografts. GvH clones turned up in recipient bone marrow, with some appearing earlier in ileal mucosa or blood, a pattern consistent with an intestinal mucosal origin.

V is pared back by 4 bases and J by 3 bases, with 14 bases lying between the germline termini. The cysteine opens and the phenylalanine closes a CDR3 of 14 amino acids. The CDR3 DNA has 42 bases and is translated from base 1. CDR1 SQVTM and CDR2 ANQGSEA were looked up in the germline V gene. A remark on this clone: Its antigen remains unidentified. Base qualities are missing; no much larger clone stands one base away.

Per the publication, the time point label means: cells obtained before transplantation from donor or recipient. CD3+CD4+ and CD3+CD8+ populations were FACS-sorted from unstimulated pre-transplant donor and recipient cells taken from spleen or lymph nodes. Library method: the immunoSEQ multiplex PCR assay. For most patients, genomic DNA was isolated with the Qiagen DNeasy Blood and Tissue Kit and sent frozen to Adaptive Biotechnologies for TCR sequencing. Adaptive Biotechnologies carried out high-throughput TCR-beta CDR3 sequencing of genomic DNA for most patients. Concerning the study's data processing: TCR sequencing data for over 15 patients were retrieved from Adaptive's ImmunoSEQ software; a few other patients were processed with MiXCR and VDJtools. To correct CD4 versus CD8 sorting errors, sequences present in both subsets at a frequency ratio below 5:1 were removed. CDR3 nucleotide sequences shared between donor and recipient were removed because the origin of such sequences could not be assigned. To be classed as alloreactive, a clone needed at least 2-fold expansion over unstimulated cells and a minimum CFSE-low frequency of 0.002% (template counts) or 0.001% (read counts). Clones were considered mappable if detected in sequenced pre-transplant spleen, lymph node, or MLR CFSE-low populations of the donor or recipient. Cumulative frequency of alloreactive clones was calculated as a percentage of all sequences weighted by copy number. Held by TCRdb, this immuneACCESS table contains in-frame sequences only and omits some clones. Under half of the omission traces to an unresolved V gene where checked; the cause of the rest is unknown. V, J and clone size are taken as reported in that table, and D and trimming were inferred from the DNA itself. The sample table records approximately 79,000 clones; around 84% of these occur just once. The ten largest clonotypes hold more than 0.8% of the sample.

The chain joins TRBV29-1 to TRBJ2-3; TRBD2 is a possible D gene, resting on 6 matching bases. The sequence came from a human donor who received an intestinal transplant. Source: unstimulated CD4+ T cells sorted from spleen or lymph node cells, taken before intestinal transplant. The sequenced DNA: TGCAGCGTTGGCGGGGACTTTCCAACAGATACGCAGTATTTT. Its translation reads: CSVGGDFPTDTQYF.